The present T cell receptor beta chain was sequenced within a study of monozygotic twins with inflammatory bowel disease. Template-switch reactions added UMIs with a 6-nucleotide sample barcode. Both TCRalpha and TCRbeta cDNA were subjected to two nested PCRs lasting about 15 and 9 cycles. TCRdb derives one entry per CDR3 protein from the 5' RACE reads, leaving out DNA. The sample includes a few hundred thousand distinct CDR3 sequences. Study results and caveats: IBD patients shared fewer clonotypes with others than healthy twins, especially with disease activity. IBD patients carried less diverse TCRbeta repertoires (inverse Simpson) than healthy co-twins.

On this clonotype: Its antigen is unknown.

The TCR comes from a human donor with ulcerative colitis or Crohn's disease, or a healthy co-twin of an affected twin (not recorded which). Sequencing input: blood.

The CDR3: CASSAPPTENQETQYF. This chain joins TRBV9 and TRBJ2-5. CDR1 SGDLS and CDR2 YYNGEE come from the germline V gene. The CDR3 runs 16 residues.